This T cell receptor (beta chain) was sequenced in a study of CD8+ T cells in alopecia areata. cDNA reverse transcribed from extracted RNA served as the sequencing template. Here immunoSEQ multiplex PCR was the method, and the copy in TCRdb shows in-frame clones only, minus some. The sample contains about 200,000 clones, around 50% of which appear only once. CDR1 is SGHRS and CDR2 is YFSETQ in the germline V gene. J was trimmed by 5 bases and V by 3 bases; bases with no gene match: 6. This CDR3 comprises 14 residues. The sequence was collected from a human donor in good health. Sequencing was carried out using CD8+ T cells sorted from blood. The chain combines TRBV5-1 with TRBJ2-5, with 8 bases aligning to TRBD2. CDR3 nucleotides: TGCGCCAGCAGCTCCGGGAGGGAGAGGGAGACCCAGTACTTC. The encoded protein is CASSSGRERETQYF.